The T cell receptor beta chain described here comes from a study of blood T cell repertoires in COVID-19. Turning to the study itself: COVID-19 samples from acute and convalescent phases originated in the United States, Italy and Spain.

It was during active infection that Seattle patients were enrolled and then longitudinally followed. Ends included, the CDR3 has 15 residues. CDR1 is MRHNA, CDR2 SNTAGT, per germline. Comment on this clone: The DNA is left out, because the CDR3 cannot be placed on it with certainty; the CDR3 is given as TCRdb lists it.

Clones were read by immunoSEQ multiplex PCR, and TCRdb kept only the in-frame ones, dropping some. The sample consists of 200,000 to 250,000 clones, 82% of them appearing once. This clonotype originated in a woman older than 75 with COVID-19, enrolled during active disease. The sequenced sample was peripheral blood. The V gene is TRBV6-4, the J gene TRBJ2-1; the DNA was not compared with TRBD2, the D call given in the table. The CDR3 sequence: CASSTSGLPYNEQFF.